This T cell receptor (beta chain) is from a study of cytomegalovirus exposure and HLA in healthy donors. Study-level background: Of 398 genotyped donors, roughly 80% clustered with self-reported Caucasian donors.

Study conclusions and caveats: In an earlier analysis, about 87% or about 30%: the productive usage of most TCR beta V segments. Further analysis was carried out later, and it showed several of the most significant clusters appearing linked to common viral pathogens. Some public TCRs appeared in many individuals, while most sequences were rare.

On this clone itself: Its antigen is unknown.

Between the trimmed V and J ends, which lost 3 bases and 0 bases, there was a span of 15 bases. CDR1 and CDR2 (germline): LNHDA, SQIVND (reference sequence). The CDR3 consists of 17 residues. Primers included in the PCR were 60 Vbeta and 13 Jbeta primers. The repertoire was sequenced with immunoSEQ multiplex PCR; TCRdb's copy has only in-frame clones and lacks some. The sample has roughly 130,000 clones, roughly 88% seen once. The V gene is TRBV19, the J gene TRBJ2-1; perhaps TRBD2 as D (5 bases). Input material: PBMCs. The sequence derives from a woman aged 40 to 55 in good health and CMV-seronegative. CDR3 coding DNA: TGTGCCAGTAGTATTACTAGTACCCCCAGCTCCTACAATGAGCAGTTCTTC. It specifies CASSITSTPSSYNEQFF.